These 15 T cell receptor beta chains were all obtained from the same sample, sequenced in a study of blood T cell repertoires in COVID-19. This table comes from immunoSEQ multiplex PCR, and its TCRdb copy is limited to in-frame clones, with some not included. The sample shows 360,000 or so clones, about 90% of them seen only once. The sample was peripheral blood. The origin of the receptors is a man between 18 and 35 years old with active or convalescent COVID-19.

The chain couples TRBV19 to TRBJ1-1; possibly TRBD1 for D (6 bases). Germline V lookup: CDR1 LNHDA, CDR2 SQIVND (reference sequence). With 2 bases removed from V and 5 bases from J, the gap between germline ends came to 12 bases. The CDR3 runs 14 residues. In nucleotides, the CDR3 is TGTGCCAGTAGTATAACAGGGTTGGGGACTGAAGCTTTCTTT. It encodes CASSITGLGTEAFF.

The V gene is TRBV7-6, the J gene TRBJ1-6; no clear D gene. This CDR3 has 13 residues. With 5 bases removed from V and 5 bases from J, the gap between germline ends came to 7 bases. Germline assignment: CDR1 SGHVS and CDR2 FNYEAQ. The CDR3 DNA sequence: TGTGCCAGCAGCCCCCGAGATAATTCACCCCTCCACTTT. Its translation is CASSPRDNSPLHF.

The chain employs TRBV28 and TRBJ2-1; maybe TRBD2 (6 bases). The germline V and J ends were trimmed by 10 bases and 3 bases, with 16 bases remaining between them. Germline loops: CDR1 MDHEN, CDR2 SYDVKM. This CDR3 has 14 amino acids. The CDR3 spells CATWGVLGYNEQFF. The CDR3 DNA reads TGTGCCACCTGGGGGGTACTGGGCTACAATGAGCAGTTCTTC.

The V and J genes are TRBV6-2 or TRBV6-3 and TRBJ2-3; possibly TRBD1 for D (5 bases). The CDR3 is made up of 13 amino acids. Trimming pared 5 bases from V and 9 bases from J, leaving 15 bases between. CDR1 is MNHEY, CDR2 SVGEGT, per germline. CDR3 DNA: TGTGCCAGCAGTACGCTTGTGTGGGGCACGCAGTATTTT. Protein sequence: CASSTLVWGTQYF.

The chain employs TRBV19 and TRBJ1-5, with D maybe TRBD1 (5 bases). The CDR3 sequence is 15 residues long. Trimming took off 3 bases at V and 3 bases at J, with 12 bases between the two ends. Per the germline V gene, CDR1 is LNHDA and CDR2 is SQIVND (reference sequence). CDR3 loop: CASSITDRTNQPQHF. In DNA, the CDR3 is TGTGCCAGTAGTATCACAGACAGAACCAATCAGCCCCAGCATTTT. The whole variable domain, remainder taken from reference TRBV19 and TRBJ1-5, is DGGITQSPKYLFRKEGQNVTLSCEQNLNHDAMYWYRQDPGQGLRLIYYSQIVNDFQKGDIAEGYSVSREKKESFPLTVTSAQKNPTAFYLCASSITDRTNQPQHFGDGTRLSIL.

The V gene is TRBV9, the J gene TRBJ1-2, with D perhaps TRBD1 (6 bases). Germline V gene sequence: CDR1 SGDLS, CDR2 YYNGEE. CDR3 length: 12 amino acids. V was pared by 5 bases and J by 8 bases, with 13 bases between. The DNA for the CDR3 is TGTGCCAGCAGTAACGGACAGATCGGCTACACCTTC. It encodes CASSNGQIGYTF.

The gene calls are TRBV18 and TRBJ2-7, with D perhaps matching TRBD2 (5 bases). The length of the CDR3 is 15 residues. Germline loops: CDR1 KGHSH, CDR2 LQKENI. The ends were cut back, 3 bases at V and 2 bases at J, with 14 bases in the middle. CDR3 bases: TGTGCCAGCTCACCGGACTCATACAGCCCCTACGAGCAGTACTTC. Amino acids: CASSPDSYSPYEQYF.

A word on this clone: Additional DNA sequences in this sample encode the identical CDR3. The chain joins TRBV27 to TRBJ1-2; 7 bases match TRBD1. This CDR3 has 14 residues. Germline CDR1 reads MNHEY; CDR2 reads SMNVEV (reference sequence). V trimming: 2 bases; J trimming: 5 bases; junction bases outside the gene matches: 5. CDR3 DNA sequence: TGTGCCAGCAGTTTAGGGGGACAGCCATATGGCTACACCTTC. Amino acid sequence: CASSLGGQPYGYTF.

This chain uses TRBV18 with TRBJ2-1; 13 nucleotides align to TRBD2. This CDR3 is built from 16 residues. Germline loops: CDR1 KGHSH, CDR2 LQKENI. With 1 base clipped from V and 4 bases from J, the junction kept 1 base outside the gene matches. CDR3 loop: CASSPQGLAGYNEQFF. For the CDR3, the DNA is TGTGCCAGCTCACCACAGGGACTAGCGGGATACAATGAGCAGTTCTTC.

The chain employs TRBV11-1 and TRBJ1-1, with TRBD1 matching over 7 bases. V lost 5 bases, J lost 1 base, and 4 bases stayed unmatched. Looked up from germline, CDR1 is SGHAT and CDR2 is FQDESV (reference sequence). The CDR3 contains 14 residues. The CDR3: CASSDREGNTEAFF. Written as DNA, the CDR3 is TGTGCCAGCAGCGACAGGGAAGGGAACACTGAAGCTTTCTTT.

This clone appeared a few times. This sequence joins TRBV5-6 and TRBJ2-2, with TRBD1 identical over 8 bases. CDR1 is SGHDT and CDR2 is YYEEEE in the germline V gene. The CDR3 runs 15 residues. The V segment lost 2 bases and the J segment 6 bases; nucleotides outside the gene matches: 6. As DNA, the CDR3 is TGTGCCAGCAGCTTAGGACAGGGCCTCTCCGGGGAGCTGTTTTTT. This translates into CASSLGQGLSGELFF.

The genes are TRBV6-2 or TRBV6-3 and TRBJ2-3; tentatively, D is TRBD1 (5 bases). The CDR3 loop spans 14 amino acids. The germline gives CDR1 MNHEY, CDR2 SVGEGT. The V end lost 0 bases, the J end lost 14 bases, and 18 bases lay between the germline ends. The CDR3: CASSYSMDGAQGYF. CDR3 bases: TGTGCCAGCAGTTACTCGATGGATGGGGCCCAAGGGTATTTT.

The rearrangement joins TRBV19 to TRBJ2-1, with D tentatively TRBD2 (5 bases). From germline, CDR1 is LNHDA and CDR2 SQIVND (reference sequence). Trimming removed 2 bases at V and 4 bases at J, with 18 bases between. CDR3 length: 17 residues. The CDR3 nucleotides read TGTGCCAGTAGTATATGGCCCACCAGGAGGTTGTACAATGAGCAGTTCTTC. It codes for CASSIWPTRRLYNEQFF.

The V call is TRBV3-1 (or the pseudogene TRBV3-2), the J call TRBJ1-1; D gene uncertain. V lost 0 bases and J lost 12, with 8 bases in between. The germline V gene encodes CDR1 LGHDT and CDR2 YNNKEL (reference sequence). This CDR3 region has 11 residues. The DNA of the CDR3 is TGTGCCAGCAGCCAAGACTTTGGCACTTTCTTT. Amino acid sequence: CASSQDFGTFF.

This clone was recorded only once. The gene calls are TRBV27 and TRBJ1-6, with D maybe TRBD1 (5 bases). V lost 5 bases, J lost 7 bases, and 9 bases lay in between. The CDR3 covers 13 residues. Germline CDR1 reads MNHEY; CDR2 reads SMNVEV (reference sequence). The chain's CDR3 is CASSQQENSPLHF. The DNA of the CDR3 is TGTGCCAGCAGTCAACAGGAAAATTCACCCCTCCACTTT.